These 16 T cell receptor beta chains were all obtained from the same sample, sequenced in a study of tumor-infiltrating lymphocytes in primary liver carcinoma. From roughly 21-30 mg of unsorted bulk tissue, DNA and RNA were co-extracted together. cDNA specific to TCR beta was made from around 470 ng of total RNA, with a constant-region primer employed for priming. TCR beta libraries came from three nested multiplex PCR rounds using slightly modified ARM-PCR. Researchers ran the first two PCR rounds for roughly 11 cycles each with TRBV1-TRBV30 forward primers and a C-beta reverse primer. TCRdb processed the multiplex PCR reads anew with MiXCR; each CDR3 protein has one entry. The sample has approximately 23,000 distinct CDR3 sequences, approximately 80% seen once. What was sequenced was liver tumor tissue from sampling region 2. Subset meaning: tumor region T2, inferior pole. The receptor set was obtained from a woman in her twenties or thirties with primary liver carcinoma and hepatitis B virus infection.

Turning to this clonotype: The conserved closing phenylalanine or tryptophan is absent in this CDR3, likely reflecting a read error. This chain links TRBV5-1 with TRBJ1-1; the D is unclear. This CDR3 is built from 13 residues. Germline V gene data show CDR1 as SGHRS and CDR2 as YFSETQ. The CDR3: CVGSPEGNTEAFY. The CDR3 coding sequence is TGCGTCGGCAGCCCCGAGGGGAACACTGAAGCTTTCTAT.

The table lists this clonotype with a count of one. The conserved closing phenylalanine or tryptophan is absent in this CDR3, likely reflecting a read error. The chain recombines TRBV11-2 with TRBJ1-1; D remains ambiguous. This CDR3 contains 15 residues. CDR1 and CDR2 from the germline V gene are SGHAT and FQNNGV. CDR3 coding DNA: TGTGCCTGCAGCTTAAAAAGAGGGAGGTTAAATGAGGCTTTCCTT. Protein: CACSLKRGRLNEAFL.

Notes on this clonotype: An end of the junction does not agree with germline; a read error may underlie this. This chain connects TRBV28 to TRBJ2-3, with 12 bases fitting TRBD2. Germline lookup yields CDR1 MDHEN and CDR2 SYDVKM. This CDR3 has 17 residues. The CDR3 is CTSSPETSGSSTDTQYF. The CDR3 DNA reads TGTACCAGCAGTCCCGAGACTAGCGGGAGTAGCACAGATACGCAGTATTTT.

The chain uses TRBV7-2 and TRBJ2-7, with TRBD2 matching over 7 bases. Germline V gene data show CDR1 as SGHTA and CDR2 as FQGNSA. The CDR3 runs 13 residues. Losses at the gene ends were 3 bases for V and 2 bases for J; bases not matched to a gene: 1. The CDR3 nucleotides read TGTGCCAGCAGCTTTGGACTAGCCTACGAGCAGTACTTC. Translated: CASSFGLAYEQYF. Variable domain in full (rest from reference TRBV7-2 and TRBJ2-7): GAGVSQSPSNKVTEKGKDVELRCDPISGHTALYWYRQSLGQGLEFLIYFQGNSAPDKSGLPSDRFSAERTGGSVSTLTIQRTQQEDSAVYLCASSFGLAYEQYFGPGTRLTVT.

Written as DNA, the CDR3 is TGTGCCAGCAGTGAAACTCCTCCCGGGGGCGCCGCGAACACCGCGGAACTGTTTTTT. It encodes CASSETPPGGAANTAELFF. V usage is TRBV6-1 and J usage is TRBJ2-2, with D perhaps being TRBD1 or TRBD2 (6 bases each). V was pared by 2 bases and J by 14 bases, with 33 bases between. The CDR3 length is 19 residues. CDR1 and CDR2 from the germline V gene are MNHNS and SASEGT.

Turning to this clonotype: The CDR3 ends on some other residue instead of the conserved phenylalanine or tryptophan, so this is likely a read error. The chain recombines TRBV6-5 with TRBJ2-7; 8 nucleotides match TRBD2. CDR1 MNHEY and CDR2 SVGAGI come from the germline V gene. J gave up 4 bases and V 6 bases, and 17 bases lay outside the gene matches. The CDR3 is 17 amino acids. CDR3 residues: CASSFAGTRGSSYEQYC. In DNA form, the CDR3 reads TGTGCCAGCAGCTTCGCCGGGACTAGAGGGAGCTCTTACGAGCAGTACTGC.

Turning to this clonotype: The junction departs from germline at one end; a sequencing error may be responsible. The CDR3 loop is CASSSFRLAGEDTGGPFF. The CDR3 DNA follows: TGCGCCAGCAGCTCCTTTAGACTAGCGGGAGAGGACACCGGGGGGCCGTTTTTT. The chain carries TRBV7-8 and TRBJ2-2, with 12 bases matching TRBD2. The germline V gene has CDR1 SGHVS and CDR2 FQNEAQ. CDR3 length: 18 residues.

The V and J genes are TRBV4-3 and TRBJ2-2, with 12 bases that match TRBD2. CDR1 is LGHNA and CDR2 is YSLEER in the germline V gene. The CDR3 sequence is 19 residues long. The CDR3 is CVCSVLAGGPRSNTGELFF. The CDR3 nucleotides read TGCGTCTGCAGCGTGCTAGCGGGAGGGCCCCGTTCGAACACCGGGGAGCTGTTTTTT.

This clonotype was observed a single time. An end of the junction differs from the germline gene, which may be a read error. This chain joins TRBV10-2 and TRBJ2-7; the match to TRBD2 covers 13 bases. In germline, CDR1 is WSHSY, CDR2 SAAADI. There are 14 residues in the CDR3. CDR3 DNA: TGCACCAGCAACCGACGGGGACTAGCGGGACAGCAGTACTTC. Translated: CTSNRRGLAGQQYF.

With regard to this clonotype: A junction boundary mismatches the germline segment, possibly from a read error. The chain has TRBV12-3 or TRBV12-4 and TRBJ2-1; TRBD2 matches 8 bases. The CDR3 consists of 15 residues. CDR3 loop: CVSSLSETSVLEQFF. CDR3 in DNA: TGTGTCAGCAGCCTGTCCGAGACTAGCGTACTTGAGCAGTTCTTC.

In its sample, this clonotype was seen once. The V gene is TRBV24-1, the J gene TRBJ2-1; 7 positions agree with TRBD2. The germline V gene has CDR1 KGHDR and CDR2 SFDVKD. The V gene end was trimmed by 10 bases and the J gene end by 0 bases; junction bases not matched to a gene: 14. CDR3 length equals 17 residues. CDR3 nucleotide sequence: TGTGCCACAGGTGGGGGTTGGGGGGGGGGCTCCTACAATGAGCAGTTCTTC. As protein: CATGGGWGGGSYNEQFF.

The table lists this clonotype with many counts. J is TRBJ2-1 and V is TRBV21-1; TRBD2 is the table's D call and was not checked against the DNA. TRBV21-1 is marked as a pseudogene. The CDR3 is 15 residues long. CDR3 residues: CASSKFLAGDNEQFF. CDR3 coding DNA: TGTGCCAGCAGCAAGTTTTTAGCGGGAGACAATGAGCAGTTCTTC.

The rearrangement uses TRBV29-1 and TRBJ1-1; 8 nucleotides match TRBD1. The CDR3 has 12 residues. The germline V gene has CDR1 SQVTM and CDR2 ANQGSEA. Germline trimming cut 6 bases from V and 6 bases from J; bases unmatched to any gene: 6. CDR3 DNA sequence: TGCAGCGTCGAGACAGGGGACTCTGAAGCTTTCTTT. It yields the protein CSVETGDSEAFF.

The rearrangement uses TRBV29-1 and TRBJ2-7; possibly TRBD2 for D (5 bases). The CDR3 is 11 amino acids. The V gene lost 6 bases and the J gene lost 10 bases, with 16 bases spanning the gap. Germline CDR1 and CDR2: SQVTM and ANQGSEA. As DNA, the CDR3 is TGCAGCGTCAGGAGAGGGTATGACCAGTACTTC. It encodes CSVRRGYDQYF.

A word on this clonotype: Sequence at one end of the junction differs from germline and may be a read error. The rearrangement uses TRBV12-3 or TRBV12-4 and TRBJ2-1; 9 nucleotides agree with TRBD2. This CDR3 contains 15 residues. This chain's CDR3 is CAISLSATSGLEQFF. Here the CDR3 DNA reads TGTGCCATCAGCCTGTCCGCGACTAGCGGACTTGAGCAGTTCTTT.

A few counts support this clonotype. Likely a read error: the CDR3 ends without its conserved phenylalanine or tryptophan. The DNA is left out, because the CDR3 cannot be placed on it with certainty; the CDR3 is given as TCRdb lists it. The chain employs TRBV28 and TRBJ2-7. Counting both end residues, the CDR3 totals 11 amino acids. Germline loops: CDR1 MDHEN, CDR2 SYDVKM. CDR3 loop: CVSSFRLEQYL.